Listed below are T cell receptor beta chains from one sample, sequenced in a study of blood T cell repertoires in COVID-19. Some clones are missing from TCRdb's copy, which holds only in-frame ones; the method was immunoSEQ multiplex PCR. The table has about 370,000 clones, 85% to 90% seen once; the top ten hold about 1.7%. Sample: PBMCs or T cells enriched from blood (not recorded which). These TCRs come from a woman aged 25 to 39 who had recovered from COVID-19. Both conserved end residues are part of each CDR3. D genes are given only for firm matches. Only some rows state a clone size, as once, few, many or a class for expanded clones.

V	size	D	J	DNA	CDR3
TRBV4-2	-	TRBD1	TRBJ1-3	TGTGCCAGCAGCCAGGGGGACAGGGCTGGAAACACCATATATTTT	CASSQGDRAGNTIYF
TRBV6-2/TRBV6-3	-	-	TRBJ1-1	TGTGCCAGCAGCCAACAACAGGGTAAAACTGAAGCTTTCTTT	CASSQQQGKTEAFF
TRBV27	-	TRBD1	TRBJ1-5	TGTGCCAGCAGCGTGACAGGGTCTAGCAATCAGCCCCAGCATTTT	CASSVTGSSNQPQHF
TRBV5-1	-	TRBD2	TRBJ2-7	TGCGCCAGCAGCTATGGGACTAGCGGGGTCTACGAGCAGTACTTC	CASSYGTSGVYEQYF
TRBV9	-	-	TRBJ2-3	TGTGCCAGCAGCGTAGATGGGCGGGGCACAGATACGCAGTATTTT	CASSVDGRGTDTQYF
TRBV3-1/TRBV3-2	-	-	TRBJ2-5	TGTGCCAGCAGGGGCAGGGGACCACAAGAGACCCAGTACTTC	CASRGRGPQETQYF
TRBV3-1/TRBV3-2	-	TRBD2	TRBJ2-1	TGTGCCAGCAGCCGACTCGGGACTAGCGGGAGACACGTAGAAGGGGAGCAGTTCTTC	CASSRLGTSGRHVEGEQFF
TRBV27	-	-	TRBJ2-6	TGTGCCACACAGCCCTCTGGGGCCAACGTCCTGACTTTC	CATQPSGANVLTF
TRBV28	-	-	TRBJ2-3	TGTGCCAGCAGCCGTCTGGCGGAGCGGGCAGATACGCAGTATTTT	CASSRLAERADTQYF
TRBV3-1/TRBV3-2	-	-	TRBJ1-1	TGTGCCAGCAGCCCACCTCGGGGGGCTAGCACTGAAGCTTTCTTT	CASSPPRGASTEAFF
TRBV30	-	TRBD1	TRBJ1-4	TGTGCCTGGAACGACAGGGTCAGTGAAAAACTGTTTTTT	CAWNDRVSEKLFF
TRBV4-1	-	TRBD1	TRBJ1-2	TGCGCCAGCAGCCAACGGGACAGGGGGTCCGACTATGGCTACACCTTC	CASSQRDRGSDYGYTF
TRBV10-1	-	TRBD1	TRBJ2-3	TGCGCCAGCAGTGGGGGACAGGGCACAGATACGCAGTATTTT	CASSGGQGTDTQYF
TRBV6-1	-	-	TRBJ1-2	TGTGCCAGCAGTGAGTCGGTTGTTTGGGGGCGCGGCTATGGCTACACCTTC	CASSESVVWGRGYGYTF
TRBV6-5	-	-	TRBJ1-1	TGTGCCAGCAGTTACTTGTTAAACACTGAAGCTTTCTTT	CASSYLLNTEAFF
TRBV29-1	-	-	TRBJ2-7	TGCAGCGTAGAGGAAAGCTACGAGCAGTACTTC	CSVEESYEQYF
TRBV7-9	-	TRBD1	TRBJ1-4	TGTGCCAGCAGCGCTACCGGGACAGGGGATGAAAAACTGTTTTTT	CASSATGTGDEKLFF
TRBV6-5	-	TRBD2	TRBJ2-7	TGTGCCAGCACGACTAGCGGGAGGGACTCCTACGAGCAGTACTTC	CASTTSGRDSYEQYF
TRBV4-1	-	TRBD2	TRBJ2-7	TGCGCCAGCAGCCTTCGGCGGGGGGACTCCTACGAGCAGTACTTC	CASSLRRGDSYEQYF
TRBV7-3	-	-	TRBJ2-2	TGTGCCAGCAGCTACAGACACAGGGCCGGGGAGCTGTTTTTT	CASSYRHRAGELFF
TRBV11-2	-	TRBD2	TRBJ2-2	TGTGCCAGCAGCTCCACTAGCGGGGGGAACACCGGGGAGCTGTTTTTT	CASSSTSGGNTGELFF
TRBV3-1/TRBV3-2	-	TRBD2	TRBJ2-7	TGTGCCAGCAGCCCCCGACCTAGCGGGAGGTACAACGAGCAGTACTTC	CASSPRPSGRYNEQYF
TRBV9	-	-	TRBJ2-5	TGTGCCAGCAGCGTTGGGGCGGACGAGACCCAGTACTTC	CASSVGADETQYF
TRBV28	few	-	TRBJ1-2	TGTGCCAGCAGTTTCTCTCAGGGCGGCGCGGCTGGCTACACCTTC	CASSFSQGGAAGYTF
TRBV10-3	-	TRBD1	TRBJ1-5	TGTGCCATCAGCCGGGACAGGGGGTCTTCGGGCAATCAGCCCCAGCATTTT	CAISRDRGSSGNQPQHF
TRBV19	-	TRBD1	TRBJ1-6	TGTGCCAGTAGTGATACAGGGGGGTCACCCCTCCACTTT	CASSDTGGSPLHF
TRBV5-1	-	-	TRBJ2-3	TGCGCCAGCGGGGGGAGTGTTACAGATACGCAGTATTTT	CASGGSVTDTQYF
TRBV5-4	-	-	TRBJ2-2	TGTGCCAGCAGCGTCGACGGACTGATGGAGCTGTTTTTT	CASSVDGLMELFF
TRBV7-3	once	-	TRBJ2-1	TGTGCCAGCAGCTTCCTCGGGGGAGAGCAGTTCTTC	CASSFLGGEQFF
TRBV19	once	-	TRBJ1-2	TGTGCCAGTAGTATGGGTTTGAGGGATGGCTACACCTTC	CASSMGLRDGYTF
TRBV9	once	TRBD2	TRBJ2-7	TGTGCCAGCAGCGTAGGGGGACTAGCTGAGTCCTACGAGCAGTACTTC	CASSVGGLAESYEQYF